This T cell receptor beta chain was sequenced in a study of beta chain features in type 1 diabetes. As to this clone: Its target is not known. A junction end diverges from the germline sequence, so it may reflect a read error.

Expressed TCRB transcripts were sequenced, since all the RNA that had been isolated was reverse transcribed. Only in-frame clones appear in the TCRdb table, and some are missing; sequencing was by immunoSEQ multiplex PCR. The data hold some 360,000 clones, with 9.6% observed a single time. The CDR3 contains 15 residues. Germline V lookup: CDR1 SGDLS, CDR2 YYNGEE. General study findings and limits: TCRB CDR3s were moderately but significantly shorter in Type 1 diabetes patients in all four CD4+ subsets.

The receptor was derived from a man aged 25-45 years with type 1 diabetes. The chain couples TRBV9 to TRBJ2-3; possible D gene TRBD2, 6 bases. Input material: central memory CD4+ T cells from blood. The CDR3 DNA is TGTGCCAGCAGCGTAGGGGACTGGAACACAGATACGCAGGATTTT. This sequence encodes CASSVGDWNTDTQDF.